What follows are 30 T cell receptor beta chains derived from one specimen sequenced in a study of blood T cell repertoires in COVID-19. TCRdb's table, derived via immunoSEQ multiplex PCR, lists solely in-frame clones and lacks some. The sample shows 350,000 or so clones, more than 85% of them seen only once. Sample: PBMCs or T cells enriched from blood (not recorded which). These receptors originate from a woman aged 25 to 39 who had recovered from COVID-19.

V and J are TRBV6-5 and TRBJ2-2; TRBD1 agrees at 7 bases. The ends lost 10 bases at V and 1 base at J; junction bases unmatched: 6. CDR1 and CDR2 (germline): MNHEY, SVGAGI. The CDR3 loop spans 14 amino acids. The CDR3 is CATKTGMNTGELFF. Written as DNA, the CDR3 is TGTGCCACTAAGACAGGGATGAACACCGGGGAGCTGTTTTTT.

This clone was detected only a few times. Mismatch with germline at one junction end may stem from a read error. This chain links TRBV12-3 or TRBV12-4 with TRBJ2-5; 11 positions match TRBD2. This CDR3 is built from 13 residues. CDR3 loop: CASTATSGELRDF. In DNA, the CDR3 is TGTGCCAGCACCGCGACTAGCGGGGAGCTCCGGGACTTC.

V gene TRBV11-3 combines with J gene TRBJ1-1; no reliable D call. This CDR3 spans 12 amino acids. Germline V gene lookup returns CDR1 SGHNT and CDR2 YENEEA. V dropped 3 bases and J dropped 5 bases, with 7 bases sitting between them. The CDR3 reads CASSFSGTEAFF. In nucleotides, the CDR3 is TGTGCCAGCAGCTTCAGCGGAACTGAAGCTTTCTTT.

This chain links TRBV20-1 with TRBJ1-2, with D maybe TRBD1 (5 bases). This CDR3 spans 11 amino acids. V lost 5 bases, J lost 4 bases, and 8 bases lay in between. From germline, CDR1 is DFQATT and CDR2 SNEGSKA (reference sequence). CDR3 residues: CSARTLYGYTF. In DNA form, the CDR3 reads TGCAGTGCTCGGACACTCTATGGCTACACCTTC.

The chain has TRBV10-3 and TRBJ1-5; no firm D call. V lost 2 bases, J lost 7 bases, and 12 bases lay in between. Germline V CDR1 and CDR2: ENHRY, SYGVKD. CDR3 size: 14 residues. The CDR3 DNA is TGTGCCATCAGTGAGCATTTGGTTGAGCAGCCCCAGCATTTT. Its translation: CAISEHLVEQPQHF.

This chain links TRBV3-1 (or the pseudogene TRBV3-2) with TRBJ2-7; D perhaps matches TRBD1 (5 bases). Germline V gene lookup returns CDR1 LGHDT and CDR2 YNNKEL (reference sequence). CDR3 size: 14 residues. The ends were cut back, 1 base at V and 1 base at J, with 8 bases in the middle. The CDR3, as DNA: TGTGCCAGCAGCCAAGTCCACAGGTCCTACGAGCAGTACTTC. It codes for CASSQVHRSYEQYF.

The gene calls are TRBV6-2 or TRBV6-3 and TRBJ2-1; 13 nucleotides align to TRBD2. Losses at the gene ends were 5 bases for V and 7 bases for J; bases not matched to a gene: 5. Germline V gene lookup returns CDR1 MNHEY and CDR2 SVGEGT. The CDR3 is made up of 15 amino acids. The CDR3 DNA follows: TGTGCCAGCAGTCCCCGACTAGCGGGGGGAAATGAGCAGTTCTTC. Translating gives CASSPRLAGGNEQFF.

The J gene is TRBJ2-5, the V gene TRBV9; TRBD1 might be the D (5 bases). The V gene's germline CDR1 is SGDLS and CDR2 YYNGEE. CDR3 length equals 14 residues. Trimming cost V 5 bases and J 5 bases, with 16 bases left between them. In DNA, the CDR3 is TGTGCCAGCAGTTACAGCCCGGCAGGGGAGACCCAGTACTTC. It specifies CASSYSPAGETQYF.

The CDR3 bases are TGTGCCAGCGAACGGGGAACCGGACAAGAGACCCAGTACTTC. Amino acid sequence: CASERGTGQETQYF. This chain links TRBV28 with TRBJ2-5; tentatively, D is TRBD2 (5 bases). Germline CDR1 is MDHEN and CDR2 is SYDVKM. Trimming took off 8 bases at V and 2 bases at J, with 15 bases between the two ends. The CDR3 length is 14 residues.

The chain joins TRBV7-9 to TRBJ2-1; the D gene is possibly TRBD1 (7 bases). V was cut by 5 bases and J by 8 bases, with 16 bases left in between. The CDR3 totals 14 residues. Germline values: CDR1 SEHNR, CDR2 FQNEAQ (reference sequence). In DNA, the CDR3 is TGTGCCAGCAGCCACCCTAGCAGGGGGGATGAGCAGTTCTTC. Its translation: CASSHPSRGDEQFF.

The chain combines TRBV12-3 or TRBV12-4 with TRBJ1-2, with 9 nucleotides matching TRBD1. The CDR3 length is 13 residues. J lost 6 bases, V lost 5 bases, and 4 bases had no gene match. CDR3 nucleotide sequence: TGTGCCAGCAGTATGGGACAGGGCCATGGCTACACCTTC. It is translated as CASSMGQGHGYTF.

Here the CDR3 reads CASSRDRQETQYF. For the CDR3, the DNA is TGTGCCAGCTCACGCGACAGACAAGAGACCCAGTACTTC. The chain links TRBV18 to TRBJ2-5; tentatively, D is TRBD1 (5 bases). V was trimmed by 4 bases and J by 2 bases, leaving 8 bases between them. CDR1 is KGHSH, CDR2 LQKENI, per germline. The CDR3 loop spans 13 amino acids.

This chain links TRBV9 with TRBJ2-1, with D maybe TRBD2 (5 bases). The V end lost 0 bases, the J end lost 7 bases, and 11 bases lay between the germline ends. The CDR3 is made up of 14 amino acids. CDR1 and CDR2 (germline): SGDLS, YYNGEE. In nucleotides, the CDR3 is TGTGCCAGCAGCGTAGATCCTAGCTTGAATGAGCAGTTCTTC. It encodes CASSVDPSLNEQFF.

The V call is TRBV6-5, the J call TRBJ1-5; D gene uncertain. The CDR3 is 13 amino acids. Trimming left V 7 bases short and J 0 bases short, with 7 bases between. Per the germline V gene, CDR1 is MNHEY and CDR2 is SVGAGI. The CDR3 nucleotides read TGTGCCAGCATGGAGTATAGCAATCAGCCCCAGCATTTT. It encodes CASMEYSNQPQHF.

The rearrangement links TRBV28 to TRBJ2-2, with 8 bases lining up with TRBD2. J was trimmed by 2 bases and V by 4 bases; bases with no gene match: 3. Germline CDR1 is MDHEN and CDR2 is SYDVKM. The CDR3 sequence is 15 residues long. CDR3 sequence (DNA): TGTGCCAGCAGTTGGGTAGCGGGAAACACCGGGGAGCTGTTTTTT. It encodes CASSWVAGNTGELFF.

The table lists this clone with a count of one. The J gene is TRBJ1-5, the V gene TRBV6-1; 11 bases are a match to TRBD1. The V and J ends lost 1 base and 6 bases, in that order; junction bases with no gene match: 2. The CDR3 has 15 residues. The germline V gene has CDR1 MNHNS and CDR2 SASEGT. CDR3 sequence (DNA): TGTGCCAGCAGTGAAGTCGGGACAGGGGGTCAGCCCCAGCATTTT. Its translation is CASSEVGTGGQPQHF.

The gene calls are TRBV6-7 and TRBJ2-2; maybe TRBD2 (6 bases). TRBV6-7 is an ORF, and what it does is uncertain. V shed 11 bases and J shed 0 bases, with 16 bases lying between them. The length of the CDR3 is 15 residues. For the CDR3, the DNA is TGTGCCCGGGAGTTCAAGAAAGCGAACACCGGGGAGCTGTTTTTT. Amino acid sequence: CAREFKKANTGELFF.

Comments on this clone: This sample includes further DNA sequences coding for the same CDR3. This rearrangement joins TRBV6-5 to TRBJ2-1; D not certain. Germline CDR1 is MNHEY and CDR2 is SVGAGI. There are 13 residues in the CDR3. V was trimmed by 4 bases and J by 3 bases, leaving 7 bases between them. The CDR3 bases are TGTGCCAGCAGTTCATCTAGCTACAATGAGCAGTTCTTC. Amino acid sequence: CASSSSSYNEQFF.

The V gene is TRBV19, the J gene TRBJ2-7, with 8 bases fitting TRBD1. CDR3 length equals 14 residues. CDR1 is LNHDA, CDR2 SQIVND, per germline (reference sequence). With V trimmed by 6 bases and J by 4 bases, 8 bases remained unmatched. DNA of the CDR3: TGTGCCAGTAGCGGACCGGGACAGGAGTACGAGCAGTACTTC. Protein: CASSGPGQEYEQYF.

This clone was seen a few times. CDR3 nucleotides: TGTGCCAGTAGCCCAGGGCACAGGGCTGAGACCCAGTACTTC. Translating it yields CASSPGHRAETQYF. This chain links TRBV19 with TRBJ2-5; a weak D match, TRBD1 (6 bases). The CDR3 length is 14 residues. CDR1 and CDR2 from the germline V gene are LNHDA and SQIVND (reference sequence). Deletions cut 6 bases from V and 5 bases from J, with 16 bases between.

The rearrangement uses TRBV18 and TRBJ2-7; D is perhaps TRBD1 (6 bases). Germline V gives CDR1 KGHSH, CDR2 LQKENI. This CDR3 spans 13 amino acids. V lost 8 bases, J lost 3 bases, and 14 bases lay in between. CDR3 sequence reads: CASAPGTNYEQYF. CDR3 in DNA: TGTGCCAGCGCCCCCGGGACAAACTACGAGCAGTACTTC.

The chain joins TRBV28 to TRBJ1-2; 8 bases map to TRBD1. The CDR3 has 17 residues. Germline V gene sequence: CDR1 MDHEN, CDR2 SYDVKM. V was clipped by 3 bases and J by 4 bases; unmatched bases: 13. This CDR3 reads CASSFPGQGPSGYGYTF. CDR3 nucleotide sequence: TGTGCCAGCAGTTTCCCAGGACAGGGTCCATCGGGCTATGGCTACACCTTC.

This chain links TRBV10-3 with TRBJ2-2; TRBD2 is a possible D gene (6 bases). Deletions cut 11 bases from V and 4 bases from J, with 20 bases between. CDR3 length equals 15 residues. CDR1 is ENHRY, CDR2 SYGVKD, per germline. The CDR3 spells CASRGTSRGTGELFF. CDR3 nucleotides: TGTGCCTCTAGGGGAACTAGCCGGGGCACCGGGGAGCTGTTTTTT.

The chain recombines TRBV19 with TRBJ1-3; TRBD1 is a possible D gene (5 bases). The V gene's germline CDR1 is LNHDA and CDR2 SQIVND (reference sequence). This CDR3 spans 18 amino acids. V was trimmed by 3 bases and J by 2 bases, leaving 20 bases between them. The chain's CDR3 is CASSIRAPGLSPGNTIYF. CDR3 DNA: TGTGCCAGTAGTATCCGGGCCCCAGGGCTGTCGCCTGGAAACACCATATATTTT.

This rearrangement joins TRBV3-1 (or the pseudogene TRBV3-2) to TRBJ2-3, with TRBD1 identical over 7 bases. The V gene's germline CDR1 is LGHDT and CDR2 YNNKEL (reference sequence). After removal of 6 bases from V and 0 bases from J, the junction contained 3 bases not matched to a gene. The CDR3 is made up of 14 amino acids. The CDR3 DNA is TGTGCCAGCAGACGACAGGGTAGCACAGATACGCAGTATTTT. It specifies CASRRQGSTDTQYF.

This chain links TRBV20-1 with TRBJ2-7; no definite D call. Germline loops: CDR1 DFQATT, CDR2 SNEGSKA (reference sequence). The CDR3 covers 13 residues. V was pared by 3 bases and J by 3 bases, with 12 bases between. The CDR3 loop reads CSASIVTGYEQYF. CDR3 coding DNA: TGCAGTGCTAGTATCGTAACGGGCTACGAGCAGTACTTC.

The chain recombines TRBV7-3 with TRBJ2-1; 9 bases match TRBD1. Trimming cost V 4 bases and J 10 bases; bases outside gene matches: 8. Germline V gene data show CDR1 as SGHTA and CDR2 as FQGTGA. The CDR3 loop spans 14 amino acids. Written as DNA, the CDR3 is TGTGCCAGCAGCTCCGGACAGGGGACGAGGGAGCAGTTCTTC. It yields the protein CASSSGQGTREQFF.

The rearrangement joins TRBV4-1 to TRBJ2-7; 8 nucleotides align to TRBD2. The J segment lost 1 base and the V segment lost 0 bases, leaving 5 bases of the junction unmatched. The CDR3 extends over 16 amino acids. Germline CDR1 and CDR2: MGHRA and YSYEKL. CDR3 DNA sequence: TGCGCCAGCAGCCAAGATCTGGCGGGAGGTTCCTACGAGCAGTACTTC. Translating gives CASSQDLAGGSYEQYF.

The count of this clone is one. The chain joins TRBV5-1 to TRBJ2-7; D possibly corresponds to TRBD2 (6 bases). This CDR3 is built from 13 residues. Trimming removed 0 bases from V and 3 bases from J, with 7 bases in between. Germline V lookup: CDR1 SGHRS, CDR2 YFSETQ. The CDR3 DNA sequence: TGCGCCAGCAGCTTGGTGGGGGGCTACGAGCAGTACTTC. Protein product: CASSLVGGYEQYF.

This clone was seen only once. The genes are TRBV5-4 and TRBJ2-3; 8 bases align to TRBD2. In germline, CDR1 is SGHNT, CDR2 YYREEE (reference sequence). V dropped 6 bases and J dropped 2; count of bases not matched to a gene: 11. The CDR3 covers 16 residues. The CDR3 region is CASTGWAGGLTDTQYF. CDR3 nucleotides: TGTGCCAGCACCGGTTGGGCGGGGGGCCTCACAGATACGCAGTATTTT.